The 5 T cell receptor beta chains presented below share a single source sample, sequenced in a study of blood T cell repertoires in COVID-19. TCRdb's table, derived via immunoSEQ multiplex PCR, lists solely in-frame clones and lacks some. The data hold approximately 94,000 clones, with about 80% observed a single time. The sequenced sample consisted of peripheral blood. The receptors were sampled from a woman between 65 and 79 years old with acute or convalescent COVID-19.

This clone has just a few counts. The DNA for the CDR3 is TGTGCCACCAGCGAGTTCAACACCATATATTTT. Translated: CATSEFNTIYF. The chain combines TRBV15 with TRBJ1-3; D not certain. Trimming took off 5 bases at V and 7 bases at J, with 6 bases between the two ends. CDR3 size: 11 residues. Germline CDR1 reads LNHNV; CDR2 reads YYDKDF (reference sequence).

V usage is TRBV6-5 and J usage is TRBJ2-7; D is perhaps TRBD2 (6 bases). V lost 5 bases to trimming and J lost 5 bases, with 16 bases between them. This CDR3 comprises 14 residues. Germline V gene sequence: CDR1 MNHEY, CDR2 SVGAGI. CDR3 in amino acids: CASSTGTAGHEQYV. CDR3 sequence (DNA): TGTGCCAGCAGTACCGGGACTGCGGGCCACGAGCAGTACGTC.

The V call is TRBV29-1, the J call TRBJ1-2, with TRBD1 identical over 9 bases. The CDR3 is 13 amino acids. Germline trimming cut 6 bases from V and 0 bases from J; bases unmatched to any gene: 2. CDR1 is SQVTM, CDR2 ANQGSEA, per germline. CDR3 in amino acids: CSVGTGTNYGYTF. The DNA of the CDR3 is TGCAGCGTGGGGACAGGGACTAACTATGGCTACACCTTC.

The chain recombines TRBV27 with TRBJ2-6, with unresolved D. V dropped 2 bases and J dropped 3 bases, with 8 bases sitting between them. This CDR3 comprises 15 residues. CDR1 is MNHEY and CDR2 is SMNVEV in the germline V gene (reference sequence). CDR3 amino acids: CASSLAGYGANVLTF. DNA of the CDR3: TGTGCCAGCAGTTTAGCCGGGTATGGGGCCAACGTCCTGACTTTC. The full variable domain, with the rest looked up from reference TRBV27 and TRBJ2-6, is EAQVTQNPRYLITVTGKKLTVTCSQNMNHEYMSWYRQDPGLGLRQIYYSMNVEVTDKGDVPEGYKVSRKEKRNFPLILESPSPNQTSLYFCASSLAGYGANVLTFGAGSRLTVL.

The rearrangement joins TRBV6-5 to TRBJ2-2; 7 bases align to TRBD2. Per germline, CDR1 MNHEY and CDR2 SVGAGI. This CDR3 spans 16 amino acids. Trimming cost V 2 bases and J 8 bases; bases outside gene matches: 11. In DNA form, the CDR3 reads TGTGCCAGCAGTTACAACCTAGCGGAGTCGGCAGGGGAGCTGTTTTTT. This translates into CASSYNLAESAGELFF.